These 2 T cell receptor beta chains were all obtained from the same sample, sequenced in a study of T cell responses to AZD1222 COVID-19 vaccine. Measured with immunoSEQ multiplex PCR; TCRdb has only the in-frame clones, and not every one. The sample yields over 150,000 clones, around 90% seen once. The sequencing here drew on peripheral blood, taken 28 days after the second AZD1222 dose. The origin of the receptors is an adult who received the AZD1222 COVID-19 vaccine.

The CDR3 DNA reads TGTGCCAGCAGTCCAGGGGAATCTGAGCAGTTCTTC. Its translation: CASSPGESEQFF. The chain employs TRBV3-1 (or the pseudogene TRBV3-2) and TRBJ2-1, with D perhaps matching TRBD1 (6 bases). Deletions cut 6 bases from V and 9 bases from J, with 12 bases between. The CDR3 has 12 amino acids. The germline gives CDR1 LGHDT, CDR2 YNNKEL (reference sequence).

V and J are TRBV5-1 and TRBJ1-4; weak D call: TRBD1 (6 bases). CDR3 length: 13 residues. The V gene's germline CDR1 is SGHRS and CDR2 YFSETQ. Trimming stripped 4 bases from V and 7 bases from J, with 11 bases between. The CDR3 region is CASSPGGAEKLFF. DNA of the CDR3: TGCGCCAGCAGCCCCGGGGGGGCTGAAAAACTGTTTTTT.